This T cell receptor beta chain emerged from a study of cytomegalovirus exposure and HLA in healthy donors. Concerning this clone: Its target is not known.

The CDR3 has 14 residues. Germline V gene data show CDR1 as LNHDA and CDR2 as SQIVND (reference sequence). Trimming took off 5 bases at V and 6 bases at J, with 14 bases between the two ends. Study-wide findings and caveats: HLA alleles showed associations with around 15,000 TCR beta sequences in a later analysis, at a 0.05 false discovery rate.

Primers for the PCR totalled 60 Vbeta and 13 Jbeta. The protocol was immunoSEQ multiplex PCR, while the TCRdb copy is restricted to in-frame clones and leaves out a portion. The sample totals just over 150,000 clones. Sample: PBMCs. This receptor was obtained from a man aged 25 to 40 in good health and CMV-seronegative. This chain connects TRBV19 to TRBJ2-1, with a weak D call TRBD2 (5 bases). CDR3 region: CASSLGAEVNEQFF. The CDR3 nucleotides are TGTGCCAGTAGTCTGGGCGCGGAGGTCAATGAGCAGTTCTTC.